The following is a TCR beta chain sequence with its context. No antigen is known for it. This entry belongs to a study of cytomegalovirus exposure and HLA in healthy donors. For the study at large: An analysis done earlier identified about 100 million unique TCR beta sequences from about 179 million T cells. Study results and limitations: A further, later analysis showed that HLA-associated TCR beta chains (compared with equally common others) were more clonally expanded. Roughly even sequencing depth across donors was the assumption behind the presence/absence analyses.

Primers: 60 Vbeta forward and 13 Jbeta reverse. The protocol was immunoSEQ multiplex PCR, while the TCRdb copy is restricted to in-frame clones and leaves out a portion. The table has a few hundred thousand clones, over 75% seen once. Germline V lookup: CDR1 SEHNR, CDR2 FQNEAQ (reference sequence). The CDR3 covers 14 residues. Trimming pared 8 bases from V and 5 bases from J, leaving 18 bases between. The sequencing input was PBMCs. J is TRBJ1-1 and V is TRBV7-9, with D unclear. This sequence originates from a girl aged 2 to 10 in good health and CMV-seronegative. The CDR3: CASGSGQRPTEAFF. The CDR3 DNA follows: TGTGCCAGCGGTTCTGGTCAGCGACCAACTGAAGCTTTCTTT.